The rows below give T cell receptor beta chains drawn from one sample of a study of T cells in Graves' hyperthyroidism and ophthalmopathy. TCRdb re-called the multiplex PCR reads with MiXCR, one entry per CDR3 protein. This table has about 600,000 distinct CDR3 sequences, about 14% appearing once. The sequenced sample consisted of blood. Receptors were obtained from a woman between 50 and 59 years old with Graves' ophthalmopathy. Both conserved end residues are part of each CDR3. Each record gives: CDR3 protein, V gene, J gene.

cdr3_aa: CASSTEVGEQYF
v_call: TRBV19
j_call: TRBJ2-7

cdr3_aa: CASSILGQGFDEQYF
v_call: TRBV2
j_call: TRBJ2-7

cdr3_aa: CATSRALSTDTQYF
v_call: TRBV15
j_call: TRBJ2-3

cdr3_aa: CASSYRGRPQPQHF
v_call: TRBV6-2/TRBV6-3
j_call: TRBJ1-5

cdr3_aa: CASSPFPSGRADTQYF
v_call: TRBV18
j_call: TRBJ2-3

cdr3_aa: CATSTMGTEAFF
v_call: TRBV15
j_call: TRBJ1-1

cdr3_aa: CASSPWTSLNYNEQFF
v_call: TRBV7-9
j_call: TRBJ2-1

cdr3_aa: CASSLEQNYEQYF
v_call: TRBV7-2
j_call: TRBJ2-7

cdr3_aa: CTSKVVGTDTQYF
v_call: TRBV29-1
j_call: TRBJ2-3

cdr3_aa: CASSSDSGTNEKLFF
v_call: TRBV5-8
j_call: TRBJ1-4

cdr3_aa: CASSSWAGANEQFF
v_call: TRBV27
j_call: TRBJ2-1

cdr3_aa: CSARDPAGGGTEAFF
v_call: TRBV20-1
j_call: TRBJ1-1

cdr3_aa: CASSDGTNTGELFF
v_call: TRBV6-4
j_call: TRBJ2-2

cdr3_aa: CASSMTLGTYNEQFF
v_call: TRBV19
j_call: TRBJ2-1

cdr3_aa: CASRRKLGLAGNTDTQYF
v_call: TRBV28
j_call: TRBJ2-3

cdr3_aa: CASSVTGEPYNEQFF
v_call: TRBV9
j_call: TRBJ2-1

cdr3_aa: CASSLSYYEQYF
v_call: TRBV28
j_call: TRBJ2-7

cdr3_aa: CASSLRREDTQYF
v_call: TRBV27
j_call: TRBJ2-3

cdr3_aa: CASNQGEGQPQHF
v_call: TRBV12-3/TRBV12-4
j_call: TRBJ1-5

cdr3_aa: CASGSGLREGTQYF
v_call: TRBV19
j_call: TRBJ2-5

cdr3_aa: CASSYGTDPYEQYF
v_call: TRBV6-2/TRBV6-3
j_call: TRBJ2-7

cdr3_aa: CASSMGLAGKDTQYF
v_call: TRBV7-9
j_call: TRBJ2-3

cdr3_aa: CASSLEDRGYQPQHF
v_call: TRBV11-2
j_call: TRBJ1-5

cdr3_aa: CATSGPSAQPQHF
v_call: TRBV24-1
j_call: TRBJ1-5

cdr3_aa: CASSLVVGSSYNEQFF
v_call: TRBV11-2
j_call: TRBJ2-1

cdr3_aa: CASSIPVMNTEAFF
v_call: TRBV28
j_call: TRBJ1-1

cdr3_aa: CASGALNHKYEQYF
v_call: TRBV2
j_call: TRBJ2-7

cdr3_aa: CASSEAGSGGYTF
v_call: TRBV6-1
j_call: TRBJ1-2

cdr3_aa: CASSGRWEQFF
v_call: TRBV3-1
j_call: TRBJ2-1

cdr3_aa: CASSSGPGATEQFF
v_call: TRBV11-2
j_call: TRBJ2-1

cdr3_aa: CASSYASGLGTDTQYF
v_call: TRBV6-5
j_call: TRBJ2-3

cdr3_aa: CASLLHRDWGSEAFF
v_call: TRBV6-1
j_call: TRBJ1-1

cdr3_aa: CASSLVVGRKTQYF
v_call: TRBV7-2
j_call: TRBJ2-5

cdr3_aa: CASSLGRGRSVEKLFF
v_call: TRBV7-2
j_call: TRBJ1-4

cdr3_aa: CSARGQRPSGANVLTF
v_call: TRBV20-1
j_call: TRBJ2-6

cdr3_aa: CLAGTNTDTQYF
v_call: TRBV28
j_call: TRBJ2-3

cdr3_aa: CVSFSGSLQETQYF
v_call: TRBV28
j_call: TRBJ2-5

cdr3_aa: CASSSAGTLTYEQYF
v_call: TRBV27
j_call: TRBJ2-7

cdr3_aa: CASSQKVPYNEQFF
v_call: TRBV14
j_call: TRBJ2-1

cdr3_aa: CASSYRGVTDTQYF
v_call: TRBV6-2/TRBV6-3
j_call: TRBJ2-3

cdr3_aa: CSVVRGVTDTQYF
v_call: TRBV20-1
j_call: TRBJ2-3